What follows are 8 T cell receptor beta chains derived from one specimen sequenced in a study of cytomegalovirus exposure and HLA in healthy donors. Vbeta (60) and Jbeta (13) primers were used in the PCR. TCRdb's table, derived via immunoSEQ multiplex PCR, lists solely in-frame clones and lacks some. Here the sample spans tens of thousands of clones, 70% to 85% being singletons. The sequencing input was PBMCs. These receptors were obtained from a woman in her 50s in good health and CMV-seronegative.

CDR3: CASSLSLAFGTDTQYF. The CDR3 coding sequence is TGTGCCAGCAGCTTATCTCTAGCGTTTGGGACAGATACGCAGTATTTT. The chain has TRBV7-2 and TRBJ2-3, with D possibly TRBD2 on 6 matching bases. This CDR3 has 16 amino acids. V shed 2 bases and J shed 3 bases, with 15 bases lying between them. CDR1 is SGHTA and CDR2 is FQGNSA in the germline V gene.

This clone was recorded a few times. CDR3 sequence (DNA): TGTGCCAGCAGTGAGGCTGGGGGGGCCTGGGGGAATGAGCAGTTCTTC. Encoded protein: CASSEAGGAWGNEQFF. The V call is TRBV6-1, the J call TRBJ2-1; possibly TRBD2 for D (7 bases). The CDR3 covers 16 residues. The germline V and J ends were trimmed by 3 bases and 7 bases, with 19 bases remaining between them. Germline lookup yields CDR1 MNHNS and CDR2 SASEGT.

The chain is built from TRBV7-9 and TRBJ2-5; 7 bases align to TRBD2. The CDR3 loop spans 15 amino acids. V trimming: 1 base; J trimming: 5 bases; junction bases outside the gene matches: 7. Per germline, CDR1 SEHNR and CDR2 FQNEAQ (reference sequence). In DNA, the CDR3 is TGTGCCAGCAGCTTAGGGGCGGGAGCGGTGGAGACCCAGTACTTC. It codes for CASSLGAGAVETQYF.

CDR3 protein: CASSRVATDTQYF. The CDR3 nucleotides read TGTGCCAGCAGCCGGGTAGCGACAGATACGCAGTATTTT. The V and J genes are TRBV9 and TRBJ2-3, with D tentatively TRBD2 (5 bases). The germline CDR1 and CDR2 sequences are SGDLS and YYNGEE. The CDR3 totals 13 residues. Trimming took off 4 bases at V and 3 bases at J, with 9 bases between the two ends.

This chain uses TRBV15 with TRBJ2-1, with D possibly matching TRBD2 (5 bases). Trimming cost V 0 bases and J 0 bases, with 15 bases left between them. This CDR3 is 18 amino acids long. The germline V gene encodes CDR1 LNHNV and CDR2 YYDKDF (reference sequence). CDR3 residues: CATSRDLSTISSYNEQFF. In DNA, the CDR3 is TGTGCCACCAGCAGAGATCTGTCGACTATAAGCTCCTACAATGAGCAGTTCTTC. The full variable domain, in which reference TRBV15 and TRBJ2-1 provide the parts outside the CDR3, is DAMVIQNPRYQVTQFGKPVTLSCSQTLNHNVMYWYQQKSSQAPKLLFHYYDKDFNNEADTPDNFQSRRPNTSFCFLDIRSPGLGDTAMYLCATSRDLSTISSYNEQFFGPGTRLTVL.

The J gene is TRBJ1-2, the V gene TRBV5-6; 9 positions match TRBD1. J gave up 4 bases and V 0 bases, and 10 bases lay outside the gene matches. The germline CDR1 and CDR2 sequences are SGHDT and YYEEEE. The CDR3 runs to 17 residues. CDR3 loop: CASSLVTGGSALYGYTF. The CDR3 bases are TGTGCCAGCAGCTTGGTTACAGGGGGCTCTGCCCTCTATGGCTACACCTTC.

The V gene is TRBV13, the J gene TRBJ2-7; the D is unclear. The length of the CDR3 is 12 residues. The ends were cut back, 1 base at V and 6 bases at J, with 7 bases in the middle. Germline CDR1 and CDR2: PRHDT and FYEKMQ (reference sequence). Here the CDR3 reads CASSLVSSEQYF. The DNA of the CDR3 is TGTGCCAGCAGCTTAGTTAGCTCCGAGCAGTACTTC.

This clone was observed once. The chain recombines TRBV9 with TRBJ1-2; 8 nucleotides line up with TRBD1. Germline V gene sequence: CDR1 SGDLS, CDR2 YYNGEE. The length of the CDR3 is 13 residues. Trimming at V came to 5 bases and at J to 8 bases, leaving 8 bases not matched to a gene. The DNA of the CDR3 is TGTGCCAGCAGTCAGGACAGGGACGGCGGCTACACCTTC. Translation gives CASSQDRDGGYTF. The complete variable domain, with remaining parts taken from reference TRBV9 and TRBJ1-2, reads DSGVTQTPKHLITATGQRVTLRCSPRSGDLSVYWYQQSLDQGLQFLIQYYNGEERAKGNILERFSAQQFPDLHSELNLSSLELGDSALYFCASSQDRDGGYTFGSGTRLTVV.